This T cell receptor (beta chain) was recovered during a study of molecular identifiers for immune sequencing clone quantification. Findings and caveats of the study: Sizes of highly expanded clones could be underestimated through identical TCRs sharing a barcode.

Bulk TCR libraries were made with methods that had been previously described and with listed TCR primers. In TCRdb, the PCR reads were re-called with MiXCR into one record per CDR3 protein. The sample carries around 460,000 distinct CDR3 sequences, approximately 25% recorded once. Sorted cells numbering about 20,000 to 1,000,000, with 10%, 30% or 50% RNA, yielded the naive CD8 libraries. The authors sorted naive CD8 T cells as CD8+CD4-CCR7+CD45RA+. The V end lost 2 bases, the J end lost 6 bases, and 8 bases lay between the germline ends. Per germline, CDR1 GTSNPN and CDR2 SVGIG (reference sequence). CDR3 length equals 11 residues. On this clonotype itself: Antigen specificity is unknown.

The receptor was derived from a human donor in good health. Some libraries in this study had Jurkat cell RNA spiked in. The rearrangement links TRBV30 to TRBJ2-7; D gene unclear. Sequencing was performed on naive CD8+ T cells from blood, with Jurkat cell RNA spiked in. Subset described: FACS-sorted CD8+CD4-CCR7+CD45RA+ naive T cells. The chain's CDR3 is CAWSLLREQYF. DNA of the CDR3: TGTGCCTGGAGTCTACTACGCGAGCAGTACTTC.